This passage covers 23 T cell receptor beta chains from one sample sequenced in a study of T cell responses to AZD1222 COVID-19 vaccine. TCRdb keeps only in-frame clones here, not all; method: immunoSEQ multiplex PCR. Of 100,000 to 150,000 clones in the sample, 93% are singletons; the top ten hold roughly 5.9%. Sequences were derived from peripheral blood, sampled on day 0 of AZD1222 vaccination. The receptors stem from an adult in good health.

The gene calls are TRBV18 and TRBJ2-7, with 9 bases that match TRBD1. V lost 6 bases to trimming and J lost 2 bases; unmatched junction nucleotides: 11. This CDR3 is built from 16 residues. Germline assignment: CDR1 KGHSH and CDR2 LQKENI. This CDR3 is CASSSPAGQGTYEQYF. The CDR3, as DNA: TGTGCCAGCTCCTCGCCGGCGGGACAGGGCACCTACGAGCAGTACTTC.

The genes are TRBV29-1 and TRBJ2-1; D assignment may be TRBD1 or TRBD2 (5 bases each). The CDR3 has 13 amino acids. CDR1 and CDR2 (germline): SQVTM, ANQGSEA. V gave up 5 bases and J gave up 10 bases, with 18 bases separating them. The CDR3 DNA reads TGCAGCGTTAAAGGGACGGATCGACCGGAGCAGTTCTTC. Translated, it gives CSVKGTDRPEQFF.

The chain links TRBV5-5 to TRBJ1-1; D is undetermined. Per germline, CDR1 SGHKS and CDR2 YYEKEE (reference sequence). With 0 bases removed from V and 0 bases from J, the gap between germline ends came to 6 bases. CDR3 length: 14 residues. CDR3 amino acids: CASSLAAMNTEAFF. The CDR3 coding sequence is TGTGCCAGCAGCTTGGCCGCTATGAACACTGAAGCTTTCTTT.

The chain employs TRBV15 and TRBJ1-5, with 10 bases matching TRBD1. The CDR3 consists of 18 residues. CDR1 is LNHNV, CDR2 YYDKDF, per germline (reference sequence). J was trimmed by 4 bases and V by 0 bases; bases with no gene match: 9. CDR3 DNA: TGTGCCACCAGCAGAGAGATTGTTTTGGACAGGGGGAATCAGCCCCAGCATTTT. Protein product: CATSREIVLDRGNQPQHF.

The chain employs TRBV30 and TRBJ2-3; 7 bases line up with TRBD2. Germline assignment: CDR1 GTSNPN and CDR2 SVGIG (reference sequence). The V and J ends lost 2 bases and 5 bases, in that order; junction bases with no gene match: 7. The length of the CDR3 is 14 residues. The CDR3 protein is CAWSWGGVGDTQYF. The CDR3 region has the DNA TGTGCCTGGAGTTGGGGGGGAGTGGGAGATACGCAGTATTTT.

V and J are TRBV28 and TRBJ1-5; D is unresolved. V was cut by 0 bases and J by 3 bases, with 9 bases left in between. The CDR3 sequence is 15 residues long. Germline loops: CDR1 MDHEN, CDR2 SYDVKM. The CDR3 is CASSLWVNDNQPQHF. Written as DNA, the CDR3 is TGTGCCAGCAGTTTATGGGTGAATGACAATCAGCCCCAGCATTTT.

The rearrangement uses TRBV29-1 and TRBJ1-1; weak D call: TRBD1 (6 bases). Germline CDR1 SQVTM, CDR2 ANQGSEA. This CDR3 has 12 amino acids. The V end was cut by 5 bases, the J end by 11 bases, with 18 bases between. CDR3 residues: CSVHAPGVYAFF. The CDR3 region has the DNA TGCAGCGTTCACGCCCCAGGGGTGTATGCTTTCTTT.

V usage is TRBV5-4 and J usage is TRBJ1-5; D perhaps matches TRBD1 (6 bases). The V gene lost 4 bases and the J gene lost 1 base, with 9 bases spanning the gap. The CDR3 is made up of 14 amino acids. Germline loops: CDR1 SGHNT, CDR2 YYREEE (reference sequence). The CDR3 DNA follows: TGTGCCAGCAGCAAAGGACAGAGCAATCAGCCCCAGCATTTT. The encoded protein is CASSKGQSNQPQHF. The full variable domain, completed using reference TRBV5-4 and TRBJ1-5, is ETGVTQSPTHLIKTRGQQVTLRCSSQSGHNTVSWYQQALGQGPQFIFQYYREEENGRGNFPPRFSGLQFPNYSSELNVNALELDDSALYLCASSKGQSNQPQHFGDGTRLSIL.

V gene TRBV5-1 combines with J gene TRBJ2-7, with 11 bases matching TRBD2. V lost 3 bases, J lost 5 bases, and 4 bases stayed unmatched. Germline-derived CDR1 and CDR2 are SGHRS and YFSETQ. The CDR3 spans 14 residues. CDR3 sequence: CASSSPGLADEQYF. For the CDR3, the DNA is TGCGCCAGCAGCTCCCCGGGACTAGCGGACGAGCAGTACTTC. The full variable domain, with the rest looked up from reference TRBV5-1 and TRBJ2-7, is KAGVTQTPRYLIKTRGQQVTLSCSPISGHRSVSWYQQTPGQGLQFLFEYFSETQRNKGNFPGRFSGRQFSNSRSEMNVSTLELGDSALYLCASSSPGLADEQYFGPGTRLTVT.

V usage is TRBV28 and J usage is TRBJ2-1, with 8 bases identical to TRBD2. The CDR3 has 14 amino acids. The germline V gene encodes CDR1 MDHEN and CDR2 SYDVKM. V shed 5 bases, J shed 2 bases, and the junction held 2 bases outside the gene matches. This CDR3 is CASSPRGAYNEQFF. DNA for the CDR3: TGTGCCAGCAGTCCGCGGGGGGCCTACAATGAGCAGTTCTTC.

CDR3 residues: CASSPFPLGATGGQPQHF. The CDR3 region has the DNA TGTGCCAGCTCACCATTCCCCCTAGGGGCGACGGGCGGCCAGCCCCAGCATTTT. J is TRBJ1-5 and V is TRBV18; a possible D gene is TRBD1 (5 bases). The CDR3 covers 18 residues. Germline assignment: CDR1 KGHSH and CDR2 LQKENI. Between the trimmed V and J ends, which lost 2 bases and 7 bases, there was a span of 24 bases.

The chain carries TRBV27 and TRBJ1-1, with D perhaps TRBD1 (5 bases). V lost 8 bases and J 1 base, leaving 11 bases between the germline ends. The CDR3 has 13 amino acids. Germline V lookup: CDR1 MNHEY, CDR2 SMNVEV (reference sequence). In nucleotides, the CDR3 is TGTGCCAGCCGATCGGGGGGGAACACTGAAGCTTTCTTT. Protein sequence: CASRSGGNTEAFF.

J is TRBJ2-5 and V is TRBV7-6; TRBD1 matches at 9 bases. Germline V gene lookup returns CDR1 SGHVS and CDR2 FNYEAQ. This CDR3 is built from 15 residues. V was pared by 7 bases and J by 4 bases, with 10 bases of the junction left unmatched. The CDR3 DNA is TGTGCCAGCACCCCTCTGGGACAGGGTATAGAGACCCAGTACTTC. It yields the protein CASTPLGQGIETQYF.

This clone was detected a few times. CDR3 residues: CASSSRLAGDEQYF. The CDR3 nucleotides are TGTGCCAGCAGTTCGAGACTAGCGGGAGACGAGCAGTACTTC. The chain carries TRBV28 and TRBJ2-7; TRBD2 agrees at 12 bases. This CDR3 has 14 residues. V was pared by 4 bases and J by 5 bases, with 3 bases of the junction left unmatched. Per germline, CDR1 MDHEN and CDR2 SYDVKM.

This chain links TRBV21-1 with TRBJ1-1; whether TRBD1, the table's D call, matches the DNA was not checked. TRBV21-1 is listed as a pseudogene. The CDR3 totals 14 residues. The DNA for the CDR3 is TGTGCCAGCAGCCCCCGACAGGTGAACACTGAAGCTTTCTTT. It is translated as CASSPRQVNTEAFF.

The rearrangement links TRBV19 to TRBJ2-1; possible D gene TRBD2, 5 bases. The CDR3 has 17 amino acids. Looked up from germline, CDR1 is LNHDA and CDR2 is SQIVND (reference sequence). Between the trimmed V and J ends, which lost 6 bases and 0 bases, there was a span of 18 bases. This chain's CDR3 is CASRTRTSGSSYNEQFF. In DNA form, the CDR3 reads TGTGCCAGTAGAACCCGGACCTCGGGGAGCTCCTACAATGAGCAGTTCTTC.

This chain links TRBV18 with TRBJ2-3; 10 bases agree with TRBD2. The J segment lost 4 bases and the V segment lost 5 bases, leaving 6 bases of the junction unmatched. Germline-derived CDR1 and CDR2 are KGHSH and LQKENI. The CDR3 sequence is 15 residues long. CDR3 residues: CASSTGTSVPDTQYF. For the CDR3, the DNA is TGTGCCAGCTCAACCGGGACTAGCGTCCCAGATACGCAGTATTTT.

This chain links TRBV14 with TRBJ1-1, with D possibly being TRBD1 (5 bases). The CDR3 runs 13 residues. V dropped 1 base and J dropped 6 bases, with 9 bases sitting between them. From germline, CDR1 is SGHDN and CDR2 FVKESK. The DNA for the CDR3 is TGTGCCAGCAGCCAAGGACCGGGGGCTGAAGCTTTCTTT. This translates into CASSQGPGAEAFF.

V and J are TRBV6-2 or TRBV6-3 and TRBJ1-4, with D unresolved. CDR1 and CDR2 (germline): MNHEY, SVGEGT. The CDR3 length is 17 residues. V dropped 0 bases and J dropped 7 bases, with 18 bases sitting between them. For the CDR3, the DNA is TGTGCCAGCAGTTACTCGATATTGTCAAGTCACGGTGAAAAACTGTTTTTT. Residues: CASSYSILSSHGEKLFF.

This clone was observed a single time. V gene TRBV6-5 combines with J gene TRBJ1-3; D is possibly TRBD1 (5 bases). The germline CDR1 and CDR2 sequences are MNHEY and SVGAGI. Trimming removed 6 bases from V and 0 bases from J, with 9 bases in between. This CDR3 contains 14 residues. The CDR3 bases are TGTGCCAGCAGGCAAGGGGACTCTGGAAACACCATATATTTT. The encoded protein is CASRQGDSGNTIYF.

The J gene is TRBJ2-1, the V gene TRBV11-2, with D unresolved. V shed 6 bases and J shed 6 bases, with 9 bases lying between them. This CDR3 contains 12 residues. Germline loops: CDR1 SGHAT, CDR2 FQNNGV. CDR3 sequence (DNA): TGTGCCAGCAGACTTGGGCCCAATGAGCAGTTCTTC. Its protein product is CASRLGPNEQFF.

The gene calls are TRBV30 and TRBJ2-7, with a weak D call TRBD2 (7 bases). The germline V gene has CDR1 GTSNPN and CDR2 SVGIG (reference sequence). CDR3 length: 15 residues. V shed 0 bases and J shed 2 bases, with 14 bases lying between them. CDR3 amino acids: CAWSVYREGAYEQYF. The CDR3 DNA reads as TGTGCCTGGAGTGTGTACAGGGAGGGAGCCTACGAGCAGTACTTC. Combining the CDR3 with reference TRBV30 and TRBJ2-7 gives the whole variable domain SQTIHQWPATLVQPVGSPLSLECTVEGTSNPNLYWYRQAAGRGLQLLFYSVGIGQISSEVPQNLSASRPQDRQFILSSKKLLLSDSGFYLCAWSVYREGAYEQYFGPGTRLTVT.

J is TRBJ2-1 and V is TRBV6-1; D is perhaps TRBD1 (5 bases). CDR1 and CDR2 (germline): MNHNS, SASEGT. Trimming removed 4 bases from V and 7 bases from J, with 20 bases in between. This CDR3 has 16 residues. DNA for the CDR3: TGTGCCAGCAGTGTTCTCTTAGGGGTTGGGGAAAATGAGCAGTTCTTC. Translated: CASSVLLGVGENEQFF.